Each of the 16 T cell receptor beta chains below was sequenced from the same sample in a study of T cells in Graves' hyperthyroidism and ophthalmopathy. RNA transcripts provided the source from which TCR beta CDR3 regions were amplified. The study used the HTBI primer set for a first-round RT-PCR of the TCR CDR3. TCRdb re-analysed the multiplex PCR reads in MiXCR, keeping a single row per CDR3 protein. This sample yields around 760,000 distinct CDR3 sequences, of which over 35% are seen a single time; about a third belongs to the top ten. Sample: blood. The receptors were gathered from a woman in her thirties or forties with Graves' hyperthyroidism.

This clonotype was counted many times. The chain combines TRBV20-1 with TRBJ1-1; unclear D gene. CDR3 length: 12 residues. CDR1 and CDR2 (germline): DFQATT, SNEGSKA (reference sequence). The germline V and J ends were trimmed by 6 bases and 7 bases, with 15 bases remaining between them. The CDR3 sequence: CSARVARREAFF. As DNA, the CDR3 is TGCAGTGCCCGGGTGGCCAGGCGTGAAGCTTTCTTT.

This clonotype was recorded many times. The chain is built from TRBV15 and TRBJ1-1; TRBD1 is a possible D gene (6 bases). V gave up 0 bases and J gave up 1 base, with 9 bases separating them. Germline CDR1 and CDR2: LNHNV and YYDKDF (reference sequence). The length of the CDR3 is 15 residues. CDR3 amino acids: CATSRDRQENTEAFF. Here the CDR3 DNA reads TGTGCCACCAGCAGAGATCGACAGGAGAACACTGAAGCTTTCTTT.

This clonotype has at least ten counts. The chain employs TRBV29-1 and TRBJ2-5; 7 nucleotides agree with TRBD2. This CDR3 region has 13 residues. V lost 4 bases to trimming and J lost 6 bases; unmatched junction nucleotides: 8. CDR1 SQVTM and CDR2 ANQGSEA come from the germline V gene. As DNA, the CDR3 is TGCAGCGTTGTGTCACTAGCGATAAAGACCCAGTACTTC. It specifies CSVVSLAIKTQYF.

This clonotype was recorded a few times. The chain carries TRBV9 and TRBJ2-7, with 10 bases lining up with TRBD1. V lost 4 bases to trimming and J lost 5 bases; unmatched junction nucleotides: 6. The CDR3 length is 14 residues. In germline, CDR1 is SGDLS, CDR2 YYNGEE. The chain's CDR3 is CASSLTGGFHEQYF. The CDR3 nucleotides are TGTGCCAGCAGCTTGACAGGGGGCTTCCACGAGCAGTACTTC.

This chain joins TRBV7-9 and TRBJ2-3, with 13 bases identical to TRBD2. V lost 5 bases to trimming and J lost 2 bases; unmatched junction nucleotides: 7. Germline values: CDR1 SEHNR, CDR2 FQNEAQ (reference sequence). CDR3 length: 17 amino acids. The CDR3 sequence: CASSPRLAGGPTDTQYF. The CDR3 DNA is TGTGCCAGCAGCCCCAGACTAGCGGGGGGCCCCACAGATACGCAGTATTTT. Supplemented by reference TRBV7-9 and TRBJ2-3, the full variable domain reads DTGVSQNPRHKITKRGQNVTFRCDPISEHNRLYWYRQTLGQGPEFLTYFQNEAQLEKSRLLSDRFSAERPKGSFSTLEIQRTEQGDSAMYLCASSPRLAGGPTDTQYFGPGTRLTVL.

This clonotype has at least ten counts. The chain couples TRBV29-1 to TRBJ1-1; D not resolved. Deletions cut 3 bases from V and 5 bases from J, with 7 bases between. This CDR3 is 11 amino acids long. In germline, CDR1 is SQVTM, CDR2 ANQGSEA. For the CDR3, the DNA is TGCAGCGTTGAGCGTGCGACTGAAGCTTTCTTT. Amino acid sequence: CSVERATEAFF.

The table lists this clonotype with many counts. The genes are TRBV11-2 and TRBJ2-7; possibly TRBD2 for D (5 bases). Trimming stripped 5 bases from V and 3 bases from J, with 17 bases between. Germline values: CDR1 SGHAT, CDR2 FQNNGV. The CDR3 consists of 15 residues. The CDR3 loop reads CASSPMSGLGYEQYF. In DNA, the CDR3 is TGTGCCAGCAGCCCAATGTCCGGACTGGGCTACGAGCAGTACTTC.

The chain joins TRBV7-7 to TRBJ2-2, with 7 bases matching TRBD2. The CDR3 spans 16 residues. The germline gives CDR1 SSHAT, CDR2 FNYEAQ (reference sequence). The CDR3 loop is CASGLGGSTNTGELFF. CDR3 nucleotides: TGTGCTAGCGGCTTAGGCGGGAGTACGAACACCGGGGAGCTGTTTTTT.

This clonotype was detected ten times or more. The rearrangement joins TRBV25-1 to TRBJ1-4, with a weak D call TRBD1 (6 bases). The CDR3 covers 15 residues. In germline, CDR1 is MGHDK, CDR2 SYGVNS. V was shortened by 4 bases and J by 8 bases, with 17 bases between the two germline ends. The CDR3 reads CASSVGGAFGEKLFF. For the CDR3, the DNA is TGTGCCAGCAGTGTGGGGGGCGCCTTTGGGGAAAAACTGTTTTTT. Complete variable domain (other parts from reference TRBV25-1 and TRBJ1-4): EADIYQTPRYLVIGTGKKITLECSQTMGHDKMYWYQQDPGMELHLIHYSYGVNSTEKGDLSSESTVSRIRTEHFPLTLESARPSHTSQYLCASSVGGAFGEKLFFGSGTQLSVL.

The chain employs TRBV7-2 and TRBJ2-7; unclear D gene. Trimming took 5 bases from V and 6 from J, leaving 14 bases between them. This CDR3 spans 13 amino acids. The germline V gene has CDR1 SGHTA and CDR2 FQGNSA. Here the CDR3 reads CASSQRRASEQYF. As DNA, the CDR3 is TGTGCCAGCAGCCAACGAAGGGCGAGCGAGCAGTACTTC.

CDR3 loop: CASIFHREGTEAFF. DNA of the CDR3: TGTGCCAGCATCTTCCATAGGGAGGGCACTGAAGCTTTCTTT. The V gene is TRBV13, the J gene TRBJ1-1; D is ambiguous. The CDR3 is 14 amino acids. V lost 7 bases and J lost 4, with 16 bases in between. Germline V lookup: CDR1 PRHDT, CDR2 FYEKMQ (reference sequence). Full variable domain (missing parts from reference TRBV13 and TRBJ1-1): AAGVIQSPRHLIKEKRETATLKCYPIPRHDTVYWYQQGPGQDPQFLISFYEKMQSDKGSIPDRFSAQQFSDYHSELNMSSLELGDSALYFCASIFHREGTEAFFGQGTRLTVV.

This clonotype appeared many times. The chain couples TRBV7-6 to TRBJ1-1; TRBD1 matches at 10 bases. With 4 bases clipped from V and 5 bases from J, the junction kept 7 bases outside the gene matches. The CDR3 runs 15 residues. The germline V gene encodes CDR1 SGHVS and CDR2 FNYEAQ. CDR3 in amino acids: CASSWPGTGETEAFF. For the CDR3, the DNA is TGTGCCAGCAGCTGGCCCGGGACAGGGGAAACTGAAGCTTTCTTT.

The table lists this clonotype with many counts. The V call is TRBV7-6, the J call TRBJ1-6; no firm D call. There are 12 residues in the CDR3. From germline, CDR1 is SGHVS and CDR2 FNYEAQ. Trimming stripped 5 bases from V and 7 bases from J, with 6 bases between. CDR3 amino acids: CASSTPNSPLHF. CDR3 coding DNA: TGTGCCAGCAGCACGCCCAATTCACCCCTCCACTTT.

This clonotype was seen many times. The chain employs TRBV7-9 and TRBJ1-2; 7 bases map to TRBD1. The CDR3 consists of 14 residues. Germline loops: CDR1 SEHNR, CDR2 FQNEAQ (reference sequence). V dropped 1 base and J dropped 6; count of bases not matched to a gene: 5. The CDR3 here is CASSLEWTGHGYTF. The CDR3 DNA reads as TGTGCCAGCAGCTTAGAGTGGACAGGACATGGCTACACCTTC.

This clonotype occurred a few times. The V call is TRBV2, the J call TRBJ1-5, with 10 bases aligning to TRBD1. Germline V gene sequence: CDR1 SNHLY, CDR2 FYNNEI. V was pared by 4 bases and J by 4 bases, with 4 bases of the junction left unmatched. CDR3 length: 15 residues. CDR3 sequence reads: CASSGTGGRNQPQHF. The CDR3, as DNA: TGTGCCAGCAGTGGGACAGGGGGTCGGAATCAGCCCCAGCATTTT.

V usage is TRBV29-1 and J usage is TRBJ2-7; possibly TRBD1 for D (5 bases). The V and J ends lost 4 bases and 5 bases respectively, with 15 bases between them. The CDR3 has 13 residues. The germline CDR1 and CDR2 sequences are SQVTM and ANQGSEA. Here the CDR3 DNA reads TGCAGCGTTGCGGATCAGGGTCCCCACGAGCAGTACTTC. This encodes CSVADQGPHEQYF.